This T cell receptor beta chain derives from a study of T cell responses to AZD1222 COVID-19 vaccine (dated by TCRdb to the early 2020s). For context, the study as a whole: A total of 230 to 250 trial participants underwent TCR sequencing, of whom around 210 had received two doses of AZD1222 and some 26 had received two doses of the MenACWY control vaccine. Trial participants were enrolled by age into 18-55, 56-69 and 70-plus year subgroups, with around 150, 28 and 57 TCR-sequenced participants respectively.

The CDR3 regions of human TCRbeta chains were analyzed by immunosequencing. For the original study's pipeline: Repertoire TCRs were checked for matches against a reference library of SARS-CoV-2-specific TCRs that had been generated using the MIRA antigen-specificity platform. Breadth was defined as the fraction of unique TCRs that were SARS-CoV-2-associated, and depth was defined as the fraction of total T cells that were SARS-CoV-2-associated. Each spike-specific TCR was assigned to its reactive spike region and to a CD4 or CD8 class using the MIRA data. Log10-transformed breadth and depth values were compared by one-way ANOVA with Sidak's multiple comparisons tests. Not all clones reach the TCRdb copy of this immuneACCESS table, which keeps in-frame sequences only. Checked studies attribute under half of the gap to unresolved V genes and leave the rest unexplained. V and J calls and clone size are copied from that table; D and trimming were computed from the DNA. This sample gives some 150,000 clones in total; approximately 91% of them show up just once. The ten largest clones capture approximately 6.6% of the sample.

The time point label here, explained by the study, means: sample from adult after SARS-CoV-2 infection, after symptom onset. A couple of convalescent COVID-19 patients, sampled after symptom onset from adults with prior SARS-CoV-2 infection, were also TCR-sequenced for comparison. Comment on this clone: Its antigen remains unidentified. The record has no base qualities; no much larger clone is one base away.

Points the paper makes about the study in general: Participants were mostly white British and included more females than males, and it was suggested by the authors that clonal diversity may have been underestimated. Nearly half of unique spike-specific TCRs reportedly recognized epitopes outside regions mutated in the B.1.351 and B.1.1.7 variants. CD4 TCRs associated with the vaccine covered the entire spike protein, and the dominant responses were in regions 160-218 and 743-854. Conclusions about previously exposed vaccinees are limited, since just a handful of AZD1222 recipients were seropositive for SARS-CoV-2 at baseline. No day 14 peak-response samples were available, so repertoires were characterized only after the peak T cell response. The 56-69-year group was small, and its depth increase did not reach significance, likely because of low power. After two AZD1222 doses, spike-specific TCR breadth and depth were significantly higher than at day 0 and than in MenACWY recipients.

Based on the germline V gene, the CDR1 and CDR2 sequences are SGHRS and YFSETQ. V is reduced by 0 bases and J by 9 bases, leaving a spacing of 16 bases between them. The CDR3 measures 15 amino acids from cysteine to phenylalanine. Only the CDR3 DNA is retained, 45 bases long and in frame from the first base. This TCR came from an adult who had recovered from COVID-19. This chain is built from TRBV5-1 and TRBJ1-5, with a tentative D gene TRBD1 over 5 matching bases. The input for sequencing was peripheral blood, taken after recovery from COVID-19. In nucleotides, the sequence is TGCGCCAGCAGCTTGGAGGGGCTGGGATCTGGGCCCCAGCATTTT. This is translated as CASSLEGLGSGPQHF.